The present entry profiles one T cell receptor beta chain with its context. Antigen unknown. The data derive from a study of cytomegalovirus exposure and HLA in healthy donors. Study outcomes and limitations: A classifier reportedly called cytomegalovirus status with high sensitivity and specificity. It was found in a later analysis that first-cohort TCR clusters tended to co-occur in the 100 to 150 validation repertoires. Cytomegalovirus-associated TCR beta chains were listed, numbering approximately 150. A few chains tied to CMV proved CMV antigen-specific in vitro.

Sequencing was performed with immunoSEQ multiplex PCR; in TCRdb, only in-frame clones are kept and a portion is missing. The sample holds about 110,000 clones, 70% to 85% seen once. The CDR3 length is 15 residues. Germline values: CDR1 SGHDT, CDR2 YYEEEE. V was cut by 5 bases and J by 1 base, with 15 bases left in between. Sequencing was done on a sample of PBMCs. J is TRBJ1-2 and V is TRBV5-6, with no clear D. This receptor was obtained from a young woman in good health and CMV-seronegative. The CDR3 DNA reads as TGTGCCAGCAGTTCAAAGCAGAGGTATAACTATGGCTACACCTTC. Translation: CASSSKQRYNYGYTF.